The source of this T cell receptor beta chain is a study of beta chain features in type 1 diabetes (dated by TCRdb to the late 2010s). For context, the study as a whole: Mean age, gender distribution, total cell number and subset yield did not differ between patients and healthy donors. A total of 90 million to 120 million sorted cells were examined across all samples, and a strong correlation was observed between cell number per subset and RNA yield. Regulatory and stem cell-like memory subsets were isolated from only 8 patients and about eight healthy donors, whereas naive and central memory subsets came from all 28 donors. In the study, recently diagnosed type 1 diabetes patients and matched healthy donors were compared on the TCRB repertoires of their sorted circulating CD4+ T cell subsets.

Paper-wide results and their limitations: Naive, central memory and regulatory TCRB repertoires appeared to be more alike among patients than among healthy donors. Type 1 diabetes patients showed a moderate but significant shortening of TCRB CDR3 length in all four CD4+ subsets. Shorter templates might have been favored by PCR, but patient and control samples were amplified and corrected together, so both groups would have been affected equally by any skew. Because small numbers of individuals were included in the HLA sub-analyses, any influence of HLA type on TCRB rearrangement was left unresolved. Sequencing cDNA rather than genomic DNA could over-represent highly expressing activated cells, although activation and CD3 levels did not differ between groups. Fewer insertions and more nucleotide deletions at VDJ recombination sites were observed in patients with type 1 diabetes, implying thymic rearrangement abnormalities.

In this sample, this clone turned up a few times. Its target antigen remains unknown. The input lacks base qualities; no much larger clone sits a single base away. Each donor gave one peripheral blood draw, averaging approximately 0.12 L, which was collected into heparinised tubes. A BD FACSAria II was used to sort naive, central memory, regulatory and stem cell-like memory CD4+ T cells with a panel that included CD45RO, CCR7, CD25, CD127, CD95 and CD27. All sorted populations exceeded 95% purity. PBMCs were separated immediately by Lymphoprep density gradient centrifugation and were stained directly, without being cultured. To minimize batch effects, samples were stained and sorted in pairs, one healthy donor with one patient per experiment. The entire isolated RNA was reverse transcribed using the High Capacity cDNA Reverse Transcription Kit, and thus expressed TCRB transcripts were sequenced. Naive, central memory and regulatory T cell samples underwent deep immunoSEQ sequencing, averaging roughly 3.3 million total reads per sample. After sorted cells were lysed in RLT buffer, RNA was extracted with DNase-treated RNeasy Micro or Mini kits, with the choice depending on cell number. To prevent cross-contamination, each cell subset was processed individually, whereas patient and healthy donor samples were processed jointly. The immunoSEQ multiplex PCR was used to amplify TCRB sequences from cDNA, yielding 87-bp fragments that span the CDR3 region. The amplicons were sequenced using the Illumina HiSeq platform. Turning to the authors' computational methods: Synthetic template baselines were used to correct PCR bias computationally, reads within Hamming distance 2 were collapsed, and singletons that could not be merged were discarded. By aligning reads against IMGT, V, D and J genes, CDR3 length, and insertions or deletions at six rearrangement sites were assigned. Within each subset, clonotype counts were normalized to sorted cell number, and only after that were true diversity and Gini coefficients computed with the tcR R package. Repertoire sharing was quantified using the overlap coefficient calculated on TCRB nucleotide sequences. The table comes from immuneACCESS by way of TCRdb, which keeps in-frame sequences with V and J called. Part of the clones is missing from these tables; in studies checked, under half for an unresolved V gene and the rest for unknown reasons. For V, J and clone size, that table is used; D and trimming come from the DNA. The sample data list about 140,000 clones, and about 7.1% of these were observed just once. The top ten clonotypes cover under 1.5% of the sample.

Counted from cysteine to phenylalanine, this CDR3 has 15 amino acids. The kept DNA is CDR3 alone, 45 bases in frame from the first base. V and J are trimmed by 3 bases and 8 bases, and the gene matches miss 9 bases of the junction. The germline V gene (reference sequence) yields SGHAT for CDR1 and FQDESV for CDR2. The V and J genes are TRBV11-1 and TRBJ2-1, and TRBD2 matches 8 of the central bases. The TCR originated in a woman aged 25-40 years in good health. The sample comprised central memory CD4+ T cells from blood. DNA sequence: TGTGCCAGCAGCTTTGATGGCGGGAGGCCGGATGAGCAGTTCTTC. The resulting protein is CASSFDGGRPDEQFF.